This T cell receptor (beta chain) was sequenced in a study of cytomegalovirus exposure and HLA in healthy donors. The overall study: From donors who were HLA-typed, an early data release held 70 million to 90 million unique TCRs.

The study ran its PCR with 60 Vbeta and 13 Jbeta primers. In the original workflow: In a later analysis, the count reached roughly 80 million unique TCR beta chains, with 10 million to 14 million shared. TCRdb's copy holds only in-frame clones and misses some; the assay was immunoSEQ multiplex PCR. The D gene and trimming were derived from the DNA, and the V and J assignments and clone size from that table. The repertoire holds approximately 190,000 clones, with about 83% as singletons. The CDR3 length is 14 residues. Trimming removed 2 bases from V and 3 bases from J, with 12 bases in between. Germline lookup yields CDR1 SGHRS and CDR2 YFSETQ. Findings of the study overall: There were some public TCRs occurring in many donors, but most TCR sequences were rare. In vitro confirmation showed three CMV-associated chains to be CMV antigen specific.

Notes on this clone: The antigen remains undetermined.

The chain has TRBV5-1 and TRBJ2-7, with a weak D call TRBD2 (6 bases). The material sequenced was PBMCs. This clonotype was sampled from a man aged 35 to 55 in good health and CMV-seropositive. The chain's CDR3 is CASSFGRGNYEQYF. In DNA, the CDR3 is TGCGCCAGCAGCTTTGGGCGGGGCAACTACGAGCAGTACTTC.